The rows below give T cell receptor beta chains drawn from one sample of a study of blood T cell repertoires in COVID-19. Repertoires were generated with immunoSEQ multiplex PCR, while TCRdb's copy carries only in-frame clones and drops some. Of 150,000 or so clones in the sample, 80% were seen once. The sequenced sample consisted of PBMCs or T cells enriched from blood (not recorded which). These receptor sequences come from a man in his forties or fifties who had recovered from COVID-19. Both conserved end residues are part of each CDR3. A D gene is named only where the DNA matches it firmly. Size is omitted from some rows. Given values are once, few, many or a class for expanded clones.

CASGSGTGDEKLFF,TGTGCTAGTGGATCCGGGACAGGGGACGAAAAACTGTTTTTT,TRBV12-5,TRBD1,once,TRBJ1-4
CSFHGGITEAFF,TGCAGCTTCCATGGGGGGATCACTGAAGCTTTCTTT,TRBV29-1,-,-,TRBJ1-1
CATAPTSGVADTQYF,TGTGCCACCGCCCCGACTAGCGGGGTTGCAGATACGCAGTATTTT,TRBV24-1,TRBD2,-,TRBJ2-3
CASGLVRIGGELFF,TGTGCTAGTGGTTTGGTACGCATCGGCGGGGAGCTGTTTTTT,TRBV12-5,-,few,TRBJ2-2
CASSLRTFNSPLHF,TGCGCCAGCAGCCTGCGGACTTTTAATTCACCCCTCCACTTT,TRBV5-1,-,-,TRBJ1-6
CASSAPDRGPTEAFF,TGTGCCAGCAGCGCCCCGGACAGGGGGCCAACTGAAGCTTTCTTT,TRBV9,TRBD1,-,TRBJ1-1
CASLIGGNIQYF,TGTGCCAGCTTGATCGGGGGAAACATTCAGTACTTC,TRBV7-9,-,-,TRBJ2-4
CASSDAGGGGTQYF,TGTGCCAGCAGTGACGCGGGGGGCGGTGGTACGCAGTATTTT,TRBV2,TRBD2,-,TRBJ2-3
CASSSRGLGGDEQYF,TGTGCCAGCAGCTCGAGGGGCCTGGGAGGTGACGAGCAGTACTTC,TRBV11-2,-,-,TRBJ2-7
CASSLIGTEAFF,TGTGCCAGCAGCTTGATCGGGACTGAAGCTTTCTTT,TRBV5-4,-,-,TRBJ1-1
CASSLSHTFRFQSPYNEQFF,TGTGCCAGCAGCTTGTCCCACACCTTCAGGTTTCAATCCCCCTACAATGAGCAGTTCTTC,TRBV5-8,-,-,TRBJ2-1
CASSAPGLAGVYEQYF,TGTGCCAGCAGCGCACCGGGACTAGCGGGTGTCTACGAGCAGTACTTC,TRBV5-8,TRBD2,-,TRBJ2-7
CASSSLAGGRYEQFF,TGTGCCAGCAGCTCCTTGGCGGGGGGGCGTTATGAGCAGTTCTTC,TRBV5-6,TRBD2,once,TRBJ2-1
CASSFDPGQGGQYF,TGTGCCAGCAGCTTTGACCCGGGACAGGGTGGCCAGTACTTC,TRBV11-2,TRBD1,-,TRBJ2-5
CASSLEGAGSLYNSPLHF,TGTGCCAGCAGCTTGGAGGGTGCCGGTTCCCTCTATAATTCACCCCTCCACTTT,TRBV7-9,-,-,TRBJ1-6
CASSFSRGGETGNQPQHF,TGTGCCAGCAGCTTTTCCCGTGGGGGGGAGACGGGCAATCAGCCCCAGCATTTT,TRBV7-9,-,-,TRBJ1-5
CASSPAGSYGYTF,TGTGCCAGCAGCCCAGCAGGGTCCTATGGCTACACCTTC,TRBV5-4,-,-,TRBJ1-2
CASSIPGQGLNEQFF,TGTGCCAGTAGTATCCCGGGACAGGGCCTCAATGAGCAGTTCTTC,TRBV19,TRBD1,-,TRBJ2-1
CASSGQGLNEKLFF,TGTGCCAGCAGTGGACAGGGGCTAAATGAAAAACTGTTTTTT,TRBV3-1/TRBV3-2,TRBD1,-,TRBJ1-4
CASSLVGTRDRDGQFF,TGCGCCAGCAGCTTGGTGGGAACCCGGGACAGGGATGGTCAGTTCTTC,TRBV5-1,TRBD1,-,TRBJ2-1
CASSVGTALSLTDTQYF,TGTGCCAGCAGCGTCGGGACAGCCCTTTCCCTCACAGATACGCAGTATTTT,TRBV9,TRBD1,-,TRBJ2-3
CASSQEIQAGGLISYNEQFF,TGTGCCAGCAGCCAAGAGATTCAAGCGGGGGGCCTAATCTCCTACAATGAGCAGTTCTTC,TRBV4-2,TRBD2,-,TRBJ2-1
CASYDSPYNEQFF,TGTGCCAGCTACGACAGTCCGTACAATGAGCAGTTCTTC,TRBV6-5,-,-,TRBJ2-1
CASSSRTDGYTF,TGTGCCAGCAGTTCGAGAACAGATGGCTACACCTTC,TRBV6-5,-,-,TRBJ1-2
CASSYDRTEAFF,TGTGCCAGCAGTTACGACAGGACCGAAGCTTTCTTT,TRBV6-2/TRBV6-3,-,-,TRBJ1-1
CATSRETGKMEGYTF,TGTGCCACCAGCAGAGAGACAGGGAAGATGGAGGGCTACACCTTC,TRBV15,TRBD1,few,TRBJ1-2
CASSFPLGGDNEQFF,TGTGCCAGCAGCTTCCCCCTGGGAGGGGACAATGAGCAGTTCTTC,TRBV7-9,TRBD2,-,TRBJ2-1
CASSQGAGVQETQYF,TGTGCCAGCAGCCAAGGAGCGGGGGTACAAGAGACCCAGTACTTC,TRBV3-1/TRBV3-2,TRBD2,-,TRBJ2-5
CASSLDGGVADYGYTF,TGCGCCAGCAGCTTGGATGGGGGGGTAGCCGACTATGGCTACACCTTC,TRBV5-1,-,-,TRBJ1-2
CASSQRGGEETQYF,TGTGCCAGCAGCCAGAGGGGCGGGGAAGAGACCCAGTACTTC,TRBV7-8,-,-,TRBJ2-5
CASRGVSGVLQETQYF,TGTGCCAGCAGAGGCGTGTCGGGGGTCCTCCAAGAGACCCAGTACTTC,TRBV27,-,-,TRBJ2-5
CASSLPSSGGYTF,TGTGCCAGCAGTTTACCCTCATCGGGAGGCTACACCTTC,TRBV12-3/TRBV12-4,-,-,TRBJ1-2
CASSQIVTGELFF,TGTGCCAGCAGCCAAATCGTCACCGGGGAGCTGTTTTTT,TRBV3-1/TRBV3-2,-,many,TRBJ2-2
CASSLGGGAYQPQHF,TGCGCCAGCAGCTTGGGAGGGGGCGCATACCAGCCCCAGCATTTT,TRBV5-1,TRBD1,-,TRBJ1-5
CASSGGQGETQYF,TGCGCCAGCAGTGGGGGACAGGGAGAGACCCAGTACTTC,TRBV10-2,TRBD1,once,TRBJ2-5
CASRDRGYTEAFF,TGTGCCAGCAGGGACAGGGGTTACACTGAAGCTTTCTTT,TRBV2,TRBD1,-,TRBJ1-1
CASSFGAELNTGELFF,TGTGCCAGCAGCTTTGGAGCTGAACTCAACACCGGGGAGCTGTTTTTT,TRBV7-3,-,-,TRBJ2-2
CASSYSYSSTNEKLFF,TGTGCCAGCAGTTACTCATACAGCTCAACTAATGAAAAACTGTTTTTT,TRBV6-5,-,-,TRBJ1-4
CASSLSQRPSYNEQFF,TGTGCCAGCAGCTTGTCCCAGCGGCCCTCCTACAATGAGCAGTTCTTC,TRBV5-6,-,-,TRBJ2-1
CASSQGSGFGNQPQHF,TGTGCCAGTAGTCAAGGGTCAGGGTTTGGCAATCAGCCCCAGCATTTT,TRBV19,-,-,TRBJ1-5
CATGTGGLNTEAFF,TGTGCCACCGGGACAGGGGGCTTGAACACTGAAGCTTTCTTT,TRBV10-3,TRBD1,few,TRBJ1-1
CASSYGGGNTEAFF,TGTGCCAGCAGTTACGGGGGGGGGAACACTGAAGCTTTCTTT,TRBV6-5,-,-,TRBJ1-1
CAYPQDTYNSPLHF,TGTGCCTACCCACAGGATACCTATAATTCACCCCTCCACTTT,TRBV30,-,-,TRBJ1-6
CASSGGTGLEKLFF,TGTGCCAGCAGCGGAGGGACAGGGCTTGAAAAACTGTTTTTT,TRBV9,TRBD1,-,TRBJ1-4
CASSPLRGSGNTIYF,TGTGCCAGCAGCCCACTCCGGGGCTCTGGAAACACCATATATTTT,TRBV6-5,-,once,TRBJ1-3
CASSFDRGPNQPQHF,TGCGCCAGCAGCTTCGACAGGGGGCCCAATCAGCCCCAGCATTTT,TRBV5-1,TRBD1,-,TRBJ1-5
CASSRWASSTDTQYF,TGTGCCAGCAGCCGTTGGGCCTCTAGCACAGATACGCAGTATTTT,TRBV6-5,-,few,TRBJ2-3
CASSPTRTQRLETQYF,TGTGCCAGCTCACCCACAAGGACACAACGGCTGGAGACCCAGTACTTC,TRBV18,-,-,TRBJ2-5
CAISEGLAYEQYF,TGTGCCATCAGTGAGGGACTAGCTTACGAGCAGTACTTC,TRBV10-3,TRBD2,-,TRBJ2-7
CASRLSWTGGPPGRFLYQPQHF,TGTGCAAGTCGCTTATCTTGGACAGGCGGACCCCCGGGGCGATTCCTATATCAGCCCCAGCATTTT,TRBV12-2,-,-,TRBJ1-5
CASSDPGQGNTEAFF,TGTGCCAGCAGTGATCCGGGACAGGGGAACACTGAAGCTTTCTTT,TRBV25-1,TRBD1,once,TRBJ1-1
CASSRETYSTDTQYF,TGTGCCAGCAGTAGGGAGACCTATAGCACAGATACGCAGTATTTT,TRBV9,-,-,TRBJ2-3
CASSDSGGYTGELFF,TGTGCCAGCAGTGACTCTGGCGGGTACACCGGGGAGCTGTTTTTT,TRBV6-4,-,-,TRBJ2-2
CAWVKAGAGNTIYF,TGTGCCTGGGTTAAGGCGGGGGCTGGAAACACCATATATTTT,TRBV30,-,-,TRBJ1-3
CASSGRDRVYNEQFF,TGTGCCAGCAGCGGCCGGGACAGAGTCTACAATGAGCAGTTCTTC,TRBV7-3,TRBD1,few,TRBJ2-1